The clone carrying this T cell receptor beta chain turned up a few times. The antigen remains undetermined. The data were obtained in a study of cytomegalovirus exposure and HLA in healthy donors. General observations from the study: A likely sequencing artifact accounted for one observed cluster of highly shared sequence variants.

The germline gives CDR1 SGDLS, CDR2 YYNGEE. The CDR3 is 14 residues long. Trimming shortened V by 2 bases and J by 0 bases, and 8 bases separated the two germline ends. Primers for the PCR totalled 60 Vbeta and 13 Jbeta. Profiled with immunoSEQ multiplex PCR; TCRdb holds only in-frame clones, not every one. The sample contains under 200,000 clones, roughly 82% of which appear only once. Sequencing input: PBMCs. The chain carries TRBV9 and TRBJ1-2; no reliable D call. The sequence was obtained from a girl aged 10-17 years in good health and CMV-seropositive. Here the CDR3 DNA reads TGTGCCAGCAGCGTTGCGGGGACTAACTATGGCTACACCTTC. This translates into CASSVAGTNYGYTF.